This TCR beta chain was sequenced in a study of blood T cell repertoires in COVID-19. Study summary: Researchers got acute and convalescent COVID-19 samples from the United States, Italy and Spain. T cells, B-cell-depleted T cells, or PBMCs provided the cDNA or gDNA that served as material.

In the original analysis: Scientists estimated how many nucleated cells there were by amplifying reference gene primers. Repertoires were generated with immunoSEQ multiplex PCR, while TCRdb's copy carries only in-frame clones and drops some. That table gives V, J and clone size, and the DNA gave D and trimming. The sample has approximately 120,000 clones, 85% to 90% seen once. CDR3 length: 15 amino acids. Germline loops: CDR1 LGHNA, CDR2 YNFKEQ. Germline trimming cut 1 base from V and 10 bases from J; bases unmatched to any gene: 5. This receptor was identified in a woman of 80 years or more with acute or convalescent COVID-19. The rearrangement links TRBV4-2 to TRBJ1-6; 9 positions match TRBD1. Sequencing was carried out using peripheral blood. CDR3 in DNA: TGTGCCAGCAGCCAAGCTGGCGGACAGGGGTCACCCCTCCACTTT. Its translation: CASSQAGGQGSPLHF.